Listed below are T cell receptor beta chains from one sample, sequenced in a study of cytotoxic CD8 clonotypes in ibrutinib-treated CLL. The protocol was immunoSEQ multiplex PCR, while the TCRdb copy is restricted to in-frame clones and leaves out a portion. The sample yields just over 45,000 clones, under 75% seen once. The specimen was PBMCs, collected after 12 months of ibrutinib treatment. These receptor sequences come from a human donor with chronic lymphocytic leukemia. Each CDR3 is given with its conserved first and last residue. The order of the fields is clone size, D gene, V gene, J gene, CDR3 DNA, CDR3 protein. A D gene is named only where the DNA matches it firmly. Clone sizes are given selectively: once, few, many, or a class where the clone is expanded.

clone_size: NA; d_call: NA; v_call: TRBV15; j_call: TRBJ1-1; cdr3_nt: TGTGCCACCAGCGAAGCGGGGGTTGGGAACACTGAAGCTTTCTTT; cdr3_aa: CATSEAGVGNTEAFF
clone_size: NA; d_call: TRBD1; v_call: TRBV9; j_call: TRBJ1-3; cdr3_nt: TGTGCCAGCTGCCGGGTAGGGTTTTGGGACAGCTCTGGAAACACCATATATTTT; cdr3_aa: CASCRVGFWDSSGNTIYF
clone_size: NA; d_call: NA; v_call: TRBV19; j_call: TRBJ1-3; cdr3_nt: TGTGCCAGTAGTATCCCCAGCTCTGGAAACACCATATATTTT; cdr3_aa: CASSIPSSGNTIYF
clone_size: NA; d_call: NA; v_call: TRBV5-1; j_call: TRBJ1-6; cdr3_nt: TGCGCCAGCAGCTTGGGACAGGCTCATTCACCCCTCCACTTT; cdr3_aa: CASSLGQAHSPLHF
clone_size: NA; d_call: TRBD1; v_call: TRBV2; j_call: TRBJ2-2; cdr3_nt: TGTGCCAGCGCACCGGGACAGGGGGCATACACCGGGGAGCTGTTTTTT; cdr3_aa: CASAPGQGAYTGELFF
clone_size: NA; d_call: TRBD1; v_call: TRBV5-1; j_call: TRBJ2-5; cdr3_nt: TGCGCCAGCAGCCAAGGGACAGTTGATGGGGAGACCCAGTACTTC; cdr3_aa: CASSQGTVDGETQYF
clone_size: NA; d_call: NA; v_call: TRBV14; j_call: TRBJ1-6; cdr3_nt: TGTGCCAGCAGCCAAGGGAGCTCCTATAATTCACCCCTCCACTTT; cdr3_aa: CASSQGSSYNSPLHF
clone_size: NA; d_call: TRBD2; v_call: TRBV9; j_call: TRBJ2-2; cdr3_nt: TGTGCCAGCAGCTACCTAGCGGACACCGGGGAGCTGTTTTTT; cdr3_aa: CASSYLADTGELFF
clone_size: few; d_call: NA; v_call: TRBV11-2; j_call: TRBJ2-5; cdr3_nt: TGTGCCAGCAGCTTAGTCCCCCAGGGTACCCAAGAGACCCAGTACTTC; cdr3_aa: CASSLVPQGTQETQYF
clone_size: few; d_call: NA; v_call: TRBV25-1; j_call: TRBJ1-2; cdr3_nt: TGTGCCAGCAGTGAGAGGGGCTATGGCTACACCTTC; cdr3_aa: CASSERGYGYTF
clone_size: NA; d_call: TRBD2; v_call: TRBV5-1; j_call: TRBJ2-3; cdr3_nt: TGCGCCAGCAGCTGGGGGACTAGCGGGGCTGATACGCAGTATTTT; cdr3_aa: CASSWGTSGADTQYF
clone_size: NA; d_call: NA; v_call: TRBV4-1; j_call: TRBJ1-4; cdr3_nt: TGCGCCAGCAGCCAAGACATTCGGGGGGCTAATGAAAAACTGTTTTTT; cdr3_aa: CASSQDIRGANEKLFF
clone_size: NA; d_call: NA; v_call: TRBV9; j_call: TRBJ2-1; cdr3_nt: TGTGCCAGCAGCGTAGCGGACTACCCATACAATGAGCAGTTCTTC; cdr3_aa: CASSVADYPYNEQFF
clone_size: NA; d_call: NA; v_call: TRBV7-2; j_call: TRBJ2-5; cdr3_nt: TGTGCCAGCAGCTTAGCCAGGAGGGAAGAGACCCAGTACTTC; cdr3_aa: CASSLARREETQYF
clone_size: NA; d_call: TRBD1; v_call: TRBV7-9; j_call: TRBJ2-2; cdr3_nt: TGTGCCAGCAGCCAACAGAGGGACAGCACCGGGGAGCTGTTTTTT; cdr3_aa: CASSQQRDSTGELFF
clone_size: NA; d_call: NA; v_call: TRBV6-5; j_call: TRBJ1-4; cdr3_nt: TGTGCCAGCAGGAACTACGCCCAAGTTAATGAAAAACTGTTTTTT; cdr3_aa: CASRNYAQVNEKLFF
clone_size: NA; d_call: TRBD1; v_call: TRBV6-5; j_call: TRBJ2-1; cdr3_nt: TGTGCCAGCAGTTACTCGACGGGACAGGGCCGCAATGAGCAGTTCTTC; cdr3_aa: CASSYSTGQGRNEQFF
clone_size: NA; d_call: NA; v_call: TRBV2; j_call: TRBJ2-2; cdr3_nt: TGTGCCACCAGTCAGCACACCGGGGAGCTGTTTTTT; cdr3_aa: CATSQHTGELFF